This TCR beta chain appears in the sequencing data of a study of T cell responses to AZD1222 COVID-19 vaccine. Findings and caveats of the study: Seropositive status at baseline applied to only a handful of AZD1222 recipients. Nearly half of spike-specific TCRs reportedly target variant regions that are unmutated in the B.1.351 and B.1.1.7 variants. The study found Spike-specific TCR breadth and depth rose after two AZD1222 doses. Females outnumbered males among donors, who were mostly white British; clonal diversity was possibly underestimated.

Note on this clone: As yet, its antigen is unknown.

TCRdb's copy holds only in-frame clones and misses some; the assay was immunoSEQ multiplex PCR. Of roughly 120,000 clones listed, roughly 93% are singletons. Trimming cost V 6 bases and J 3 bases; bases outside gene matches: 8. The germline V gene encodes CDR1 MDHEN and CDR2 SYDVKM. CDR3 size: 15 residues. This receptor was obtained from an adult in good health. This chain links TRBV28 with TRBJ2-7; TRBD2 matches 10 bases. The sequenced sample was peripheral blood, obtained on day 0 of AZD1222 vaccination. The CDR3 region is CASSSSGTSVYEQYF. The CDR3, as DNA: TGTGCCAGCAGCTCATCCGGGACTAGCGTCTACGAGCAGTACTTC.